This T cell receptor (beta chain) was observed in a study of response to subunit inactivated influenza vaccine. Germline V gene sequence: CDR1 MDHEN, CDR2 SYDVKM. V lost 11 bases, J lost 6 bases, and 10 bases stayed unmatched. This CDR3 is 14 amino acids long. This clonotype was found a few times. Its antigen is as yet unknown. MiXCR, applied by TCRdb to the RT-PCR reads, yields one record per CDR3 protein. The table shows 290,000 or so distinct CDR3 sequences, with roughly 22% occurring only once. Study observations and caveats: There was a suggestion from the authors that each seasonal influenza vaccination recruits few new T cells.

This sequence was found in a man between 50 and 70 years old who received an inactivated influenza vaccine. The chain couples TRBV28 to TRBJ1-4; 9 nucleotides match TRBD1. The sample here was PBMCs from blood, taken approximately 20 months after vaccination. CDR3 sequence (DNA): TGTGCCGTTGGGGGGGGACAGGGCTATGAAAAACTGTTTTTT. This sequence encodes CAVGGGQGYEKLFF.